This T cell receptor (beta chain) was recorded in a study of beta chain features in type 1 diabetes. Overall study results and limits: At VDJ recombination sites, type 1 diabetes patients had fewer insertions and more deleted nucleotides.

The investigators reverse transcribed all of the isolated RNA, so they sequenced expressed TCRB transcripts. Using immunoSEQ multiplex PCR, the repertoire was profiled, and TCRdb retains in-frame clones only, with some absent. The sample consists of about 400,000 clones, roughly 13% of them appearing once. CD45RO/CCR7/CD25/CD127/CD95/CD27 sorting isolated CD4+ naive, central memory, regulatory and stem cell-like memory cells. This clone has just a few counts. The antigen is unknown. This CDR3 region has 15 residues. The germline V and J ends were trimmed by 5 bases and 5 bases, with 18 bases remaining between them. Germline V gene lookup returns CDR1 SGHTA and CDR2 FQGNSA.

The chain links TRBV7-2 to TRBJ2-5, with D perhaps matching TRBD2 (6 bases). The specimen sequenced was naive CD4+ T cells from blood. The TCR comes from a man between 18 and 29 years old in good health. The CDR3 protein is CASSLPAGGRETQYF. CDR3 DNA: TGTGCCAGCAGCCTTCCTGCCGGGGGACGGGAGACCCAGTACTTC.